Following are 28 T cell receptor beta chains from one sample sequenced in a study of tumor and adjacent non-tumor tissue in lung cancer. The template was RNA from unsorted bulk tissue. Three rounds of nested PCR, following a modified ARM-PCR protocol, produced the TCRbeta library. TCRdb recomputed calls from the multiplex PCR reads with MiXCR, one row per CDR3 protein. The sample lists fewer than 120,000 distinct CDR3 sequences, approximately 80% occurring once. Material for sequencing was lung tumor tissue. Receptor source: a man between 65 and 80 years old with non-small cell lung cancer.

CDR3 sequence reads: CSAAVTSGTDMQYF. CDR3 DNA: TGCAGCGCCGCCGTGACTAGCGGCACAGATATGCAATATTTT. This sequence joins TRBV29-1 and TRBJ2-3, with 9 bases that match TRBD2. J was trimmed by 15 bases and V by 7 bases; bases with no gene match: 20. The germline CDR1 and CDR2 sequences are SQVTM and ANQGSEA. The CDR3 is made up of 14 amino acids.

Concerning this clonotype: Its ends do not fully match the called genes, so a read error is possible. This chain links TRBV5-1 with TRBJ1-2, with 7 bases identical to TRBD1. The CDR3 has 18 residues. Germline V gene lookup returns CDR1 SGHRS and CDR2 YFSETQ. The CDR3: CVSSSLLLDRRSNYGYTF. The DNA of the CDR3 is TGCGTCAGCAGCTCCCTACTTCTGGACAGGCGCTCTAACTATGGCTACACCTTC.

As concerns this clonotype: A junction boundary mismatches the germline segment, possibly from a read error. The chain joins TRBV11-2 to TRBJ2-1; D possibly corresponds to TRBD2 (6 bases). Germline V gene sequence: CDR1 SGHAT, CDR2 FQNNGV. This CDR3 is built from 18 residues. The CDR3 is CDSSLHAREWASYNEQFF. The CDR3 DNA reads TGTGACAGCAGCTTACATGCGCGGGAATGGGCCTCTTACAATGAGCAGTTCTTC.

Comments on this clonotype: The junction departs from the called germline gene at one end, perhaps through a read error. This chain connects TRBV11-2 to TRBJ1-2; a possible D gene is TRBD1 (5 bases). The CDR3 spans 14 residues. Germline V lookup: CDR1 SGHAT, CDR2 FQNNGV. The CDR3, as DNA: TGTGCCAGCAGCCCGACTGGGGGTCCCTATGGCTATACCTTC. Protein: CASSPTGGPYGYTF.

In regard to this clonotype: This is likely a read error, given that the CDR3 carries no conserved phenylalanine or tryptophan at its end. The chain has TRBV12-3 or TRBV12-4 and TRBJ1-6; D call uncertain. The V gene lost 11 bases and the J gene lost 11 bases, with 7 bases spanning the gap. The length of the CDR3 is 9 residues. Here the CDR3 DNA reads TGTGCCCCACCAGCACCCCTCCACTAT. It encodes CAPPAPLHY.

V and J are TRBV4-3 and TRBJ2-2, with 7 nucleotides matching TRBD1. The junction had 6 bases not matched to a gene; V was cut back by 5 bases and J by 3 bases. Germline V gene sequence: CDR1 LGHNA, CDR2 YSLEER. The CDR3 contains 15 residues. As DNA, the CDR3 is TGCGCCAGCAGCATAAAGGGGGCCGACACCGGGGAGCTGTTTTTT. Its translation: CASSIKGADTGELFF.

This clonotype was seen repeatedly, ten times or more. J is TRBJ1-1 and V is TRBV7-9; D not certain. V was shortened by 2 bases and J by 1 base, with 5 bases between the two germline ends. The germline V gene encodes CDR1 SEHNR and CDR2 FQNEAQ (reference sequence). The CDR3 is 13 amino acids. The CDR3 DNA follows: TGTGCCAGCAGCTTAATCAGGAACACTGAAGCTTTCTTT. Protein product: CASSLIRNTEAFF.

To note about this clonotype: A much larger clone sits a single nucleotide away, making a read error possible. V usage is TRBV5-1 and J usage is TRBJ2-1; D possibly corresponds to TRBD2 (5 bases). CDR1 and CDR2 (germline): SGHRS, YFSETQ. The CDR3 spans 14 residues. CDR3 residues: CASSVEGSYNVQFF. The CDR3 region has the DNA TGCGCCAGCAGCGTTGAGGGCTCCTACAATGTGCAGTTCTTC.

This clonotype appeared a single time. The CDR3 ends on some other residue instead of the conserved phenylalanine or tryptophan, so this is likely a read error. The DNA is omitted, as the CDR3 cannot be located on it reliably, and the CDR3 follows TCRdb's listing. The rearrangement links TRBV11-2 to TRBJ2-7; the table's D gene call, TRBD1, was not cross checked with the DNA. The CDR3 length is 15 residues, termini included. Germline CDR1 reads SGHAT; CDR2 reads FQNNGV. CDR3 loop: CASSPGTGPSYEQCL.

This clonotype was observed once. The junction departs from the called germline gene at one end, perhaps through a read error. V and J are TRBV9 and TRBJ1-4; D not certain. This CDR3 spans 14 amino acids. CDR1 SGDLS and CDR2 YYNGEE come from the germline V gene. Written as DNA, the CDR3 is TGTGCCAGCAGCGTAGGGACGTCTAATGAAAAACTATTTTTT. Translating gives CASSVGTSNEKLFF. Full variable domain (rest looked up from reference TRBV9 and TRBJ1-4): DSGVTQTPKHLITATGQRVTLRCSPRSGDLSVYWYQQSLDQGLQFLIQYYNGEERAKGNILERFSAQQFPDLHSELNLSSLELGDSALYFCASSVGTSNEKLFFGSGTQLSVL.

To note about this clonotype: At one end the junction does not follow the germline gene, possibly because of a read error. Written as DNA, the CDR3 is TGTGCCAGGAGTTACCCAGGGCATCATGAGCAGTTCTTC. This translates into CARSYPGHHEQFF. The chain has TRBV28 and TRBJ2-1; D is possibly TRBD1 (5 bases). The CDR3 contains 13 residues. Germline CDR1 reads MDHEN; CDR2 reads SYDVKM.

Remarks on this clonotype: Relative to the germline gene, one junction end is altered; a read error may explain this. The rearrangement joins TRBV11-2 to TRBJ2-6, with 9 bases aligning to TRBD1. The CDR3 contains 18 residues. Germline V lookup: CDR1 SGHAT, CDR2 FQNNGV. The CDR3 is CASSPETGGSRGANVVTF. CDR3 in DNA: TGTGCCAGCAGCCCCGAGACAGGGGGTTCTCGTGGGGCCAACGTCGTGACATTC.

A remark on this clonotype: This is likely a read error, given that the CDR3 carries no conserved phenylalanine or tryptophan at its end. The V and J genes are TRBV6-5 and TRBJ1-1, with 7 bases that match TRBD1. This CDR3 is built from 15 residues. CDR1 is MNHEY, CDR2 SVGAGI, per germline. The chain's CDR3 is CASSSPDRLNTKAFC. For the CDR3, the DNA is TGTGCTAGCAGCTCGCCGGACAGGCTTAACACTAAAGCTTTCTGT.

On this clonotype: The junction does not match germline at one end; this may be a read error. The chain joins TRBV20-1 to TRBJ2-3, with 10 bases identical to TRBD2. From germline, CDR1 is DFQATT and CDR2 SNEGSKA (reference sequence). This CDR3 region has 16 residues. CDR3 sequence reads: CIARPLAGVSVDTQYF. CDR3 coding DNA: TGCATTGCTAGACCGCTAGCGGGAGTCTCGGTGGATACGCAATATTTT.

The sample holds one count of this clonotype. A much larger clone differs by one base, so this may be a read error. V and J are TRBV24-1 and TRBJ2-1, with 8 bases aligning to TRBD1. The J call may be faulty, since TRBJ2-7 better matches the DNA end. This CDR3 comprises 16 residues. From germline, CDR1 is KGHDR and CDR2 SFDVKD. CDR3: CATSDTGQGRYNEQYF. The CDR3 region has the DNA TGTGCCACCAGTGATACCGGACAGGGAAGGTACAATGAGCAGTACTTC.

On this clonotype: As the CDR3 is not closed by the conserved phenylalanine or tryptophan, this likely results from a read error. The limits of the CDR3 on the DNA are not certain, so only TCRdb's listed CDR3 is given. V and J are TRBV11-1 and TRBJ1-2. Germline V gene data show CDR1 as SGHAT and CDR2 as FQDESV (reference sequence). The CDR3 numbers 12 amino acids, ends counted. This CDR3 is CASSLYRYGYAL.

The CDR3 sequence: CATPSSGAGFEQFF. The DNA for the CDR3 is TGTGCCACCCCCTCTAGCGGGGCTGGCTTTGAGCAGTTCTTC. This chain links TRBV6-5 with TRBJ2-1; 9 positions match TRBD2. V was clipped by 10 bases and J by 9 bases; unmatched bases: 13. Germline-derived CDR1 and CDR2 are MNHEY and SVGAGI. The CDR3 is 14 residues long.

Of note for this clonotype: One junction end disagrees with the germline gene, perhaps due to a read error. The V call is TRBV5-6, the J call TRBJ1-5; tentatively, D is TRBD1 (6 bases). CDR3 length: 15 residues. CDR1 SGHDT and CDR2 YYEEEE come from the germline V gene. The CDR3 loop is CPSSLGATVGQSQHF. CDR3 sequence (DNA): TGTCCCAGCAGCTTGGGCGCGACAGTAGGACAGTCCCAGCATTTT.

Note on this clonotype: Germline is not matched at one junction end, which may reflect a read error. This chain uses TRBV6-5 with TRBJ1-2, with a weak D call TRBD1 (5 bases). CDR1 is MNHEY and CDR2 is SVGAGI in the germline V gene. The CDR3 has 17 residues. The CDR3 loop is CTSSYLRGRGINYGYTF. In nucleotides, the CDR3 is TGTACCAGCAGTTACTTACGGGGTAGGGGAATCAACTATGGCTACACCTTC.

Points on this clonotype: Its ends do not fully match the called genes, so a read error is possible. The rearrangement joins TRBV29-1 to TRBJ1-2; unclear D gene. The CDR3 covers 11 residues. The germline CDR1 and CDR2 sequences are SQVTM and ANQGSEA. DNA of the CDR3: TGCAGCGTTGAGGCAGTTTATGGATACACCTTC. It is translated as CSVEAVYGYTF.

About this clonotype: The junction does not match germline at one end; this may be a read error. The V gene is TRBV5-1, the J gene TRBJ2-7; D is undetermined. CDR3 length: 12 amino acids. Per the germline V gene, CDR1 is SGHRS and CDR2 is YFSETQ. DNA of the CDR3: TGCGCCAGCAGCTCCGGTTTCTACGAGCAGCACTTC. Translation: CASSSGFYEQHF.

About this clonotype itself: Because the CDR3 is missing its conserved closing phenylalanine or tryptophan, this is likely a read error. V is TRBV6-1 and J is TRBJ2-3; D gene ambiguous. The V and J ends lost 0 bases and 4 bases respectively, with 11 bases between them. This CDR3 comprises 15 residues. CDR1 MNHNS and CDR2 SASEGT come from the germline V gene. The CDR3 protein is CASSEARVTPDTQYS. The CDR3 nucleotides read TGTGCCAGCAGTGAAGCCAGAGTAACCCCAGATACGCAGTATTCT.

Notes on this clonotype: At one end, the junction sequence differs from germline, possibly due to a read error. V is TRBV7-3 and J is TRBJ2-4, with unresolved D. Germline V gene lookup returns CDR1 SGHTA and CDR2 FQGTGA. The CDR3 loop spans 16 amino acids. The CDR3, as DNA: TGTGCCAGCAGCCCGGACCAAGGGTTAGCCAAAAACATTCAGTACTTT. This encodes CASSPDQGLAKNIQYF.

Details on this clonotype: The final CDR3 position lacks the conserved phenylalanine or tryptophan, pointing to a likely read error. The chain uses TRBV29-1 and TRBJ2-2; unclear D gene. V was clipped by 4 bases and J by 2 bases, with 5 bases between them. CDR1 is SQVTM, CDR2 ANQGSEA, per germline. The CDR3 is made up of 12 amino acids. The CDR3 is CSVGGNTGELFY. The CDR3 DNA reads as TGCAGCGTTGGGGGTAACACCGGGGAGCTGTTTTAT.

As DNA, the CDR3 is TGTGCCAGCAGCTGGGCTACAGGAGTGGGAGATACGCAGTATTTT. Translation: CASSWATGVGDTQYF. V is TRBV5-6 and J is TRBJ2-3, with D maybe TRBD1 (5 bases). In germline, CDR1 is SGHDT, CDR2 YYEEEE. The CDR3 runs to 15 residues. Trimming stripped 3 bases from V and 5 bases from J, with 16 bases between.

As regards this clonotype: This may be a read error: a much more frequent sequence differs by one nucleotide. CDR3 DNA: TGCGCCAGCAGCTTGAGGAGGGGACAGGGAACTAATGAAAAACTGTTTTTT. It codes for CASSLRRGQGTNEKLFF. V is TRBV5-1 and J is TRBJ1-4, with 9 positions matching TRBD1. Germline V CDR1 and CDR2: SGHRS, YFSETQ. V lost 1 base, J lost 1 base, and 5 bases stayed unmatched. This CDR3 has 17 amino acids.

This clonotype has a handful of counts. One end of the junction is discordant with germline, which a read error may explain. This sequence joins TRBV11-1 and TRBJ1-1, with TRBD1 as a possible D gene (6 bases). CDR1 is SGHAT, CDR2 FQDESV, per germline (reference sequence). There are 16 residues in the CDR3. The CDR3 protein is CASSLGQWGVDTEAFF. The CDR3 region has the DNA TGTGCCAGTAGCTTGGGACAATGGGGCGTGGACACTGAAGCTTTCTTT.

This clonotype has only one observation. A read error may explain this, as a much larger clone is one base away. The chain links TRBV20-1 to TRBJ2-7; 8 bases are a match to TRBD2. The CDR3 sequence is 14 residues long. The V gene's germline CDR1 is DFQATT and CDR2 SNEGSKA (reference sequence). As DNA, the CDR3 is TGCAGTGCTAGAGCCGGGCTAGCGGGCTACGAGCAGCACTTC. Translated: CSARAGLAGYEQHF.